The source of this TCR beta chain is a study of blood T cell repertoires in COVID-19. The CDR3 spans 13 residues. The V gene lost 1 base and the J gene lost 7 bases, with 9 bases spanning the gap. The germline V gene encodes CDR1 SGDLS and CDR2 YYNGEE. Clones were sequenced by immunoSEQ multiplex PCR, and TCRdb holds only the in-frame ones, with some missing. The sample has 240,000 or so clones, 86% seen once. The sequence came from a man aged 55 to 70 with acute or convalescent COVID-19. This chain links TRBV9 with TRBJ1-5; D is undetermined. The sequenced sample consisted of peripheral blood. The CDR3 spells CASSVSAEQPQHF. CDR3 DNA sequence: TGTGCCAGCAGCGTAAGCGCCGAACAGCCCCAGCATTTT.